Reported below is one T cell receptor beta chain. Its antigen is as yet unknown. The same CDR3 arises from other DNA sequences in this sample as well. The unsorted PBMC replicate PCRs were performed with roughly 300 ng DNA, 30,000 to 35,000 T cell genomes. Ten immunoSEQ deep assay plates were used to sequence the DNA of unsorted PBMCs. In the authors' workflow: ImmunoSEQ yielded junction-only sequences lacking quality scores, so filtering differed. Measured with immunoSEQ multiplex PCR; TCRdb has only the in-frame clones, and not every one. V, J and clone size derive from that table, while D and trimming were established from the DNA sequence. The data show roughly 450,000 clones, with around 79% seen just once and 10% to 15% held by the top ten. This specimen belongs to a study of shared clonotypes between healthy human individuals. Broader study findings: There were few donors, and this limited the genetic and exposure-history diversity represented.

The CDR3 loop spans 15 amino acids. V lost 5 bases to trimming and J lost 2 bases; unmatched junction nucleotides: 3. CDR1 and CDR2 (germline): MNHEY, SMNVEV (reference sequence). This receptor was obtained from a woman aged 40 to 50 in good health. Some clones in this sample may be carry-over from other donors' samples. The sample consisted of PBMCs. The V gene is TRBV27, the J gene TRBJ2-7; 13 bases fit TRBD2. CDR3: CASSPLAGGPYEQYF. In DNA form, the CDR3 reads TGTGCCAGCAGTCCACTAGCGGGGGGGCCCTACGAGCAGTACTTC.